Detailed here is one TCR beta chain. What it binds is unknown. The unexposed donors gave CD4+ T cells in about 2011-2019, prior to COVID-19. After 10 to 11 days of culture, CD4+ T cells were isolated. The record originates from a study of CD4 T cells in relation to SARS-CoV-2 and coronaviruses. Whole-study context: TCR beta CDR3s were sequenced after 10-day antigen culture of PBMCs. Study-level findings and limits: Samples before the pandemic and after infection were not matched within any donor. Compared with monoreactive clones, crossreactive clones showed significantly weaker SARS-CoV-2 expansion.

CDR1 is MGHRA and CDR2 is YSYEKL in the germline V gene. There are 15 residues in the CDR3. The V gene end was trimmed by 0 bases and the J gene end by 6 bases; junction bases not matched to a gene: 8. Method: immunoSEQ multiplex PCR; TCRdb's copy keeps in-frame clones and lacks some. The sample carries roughly 30,000 clones, about three quarters recorded once. The receptor comes from a human donor in good health. The sequenced material came from CD4+ T cells from PBMCs, cultured in vitro. The chain carries TRBV4-1 and TRBJ2-7; 7 bases are shared with TRBD1. This chain's CDR3 is CASSQEKGAPFEQYF. The CDR3 DNA reads as TGCGCCAGCAGCCAAGAAAAGGGGGCGCCATTCGAGCAGTACTTC.